This T cell receptor (beta chain) was captured by sequencing in a study of beta chain features in type 1 diabetes. Turning to the study itself: All of the samples together had some 99 million sorted cells examined. Points from the study as a whole: Whatever favoring of shorter templates PCR might show would apply equally to patients and controls. In every one of the four CD4+ subsets, TCRB CDR3s were moderately but significantly shorter in Type 1 diabetes patients. Lower insertion and higher deletion counts appeared at VDJ junctions in type 1 diabetes patients.

The whole isolated RNA underwent reverse transcription, so sequencing captured expressed TCRB transcripts. TCRdb's table, derived via immunoSEQ multiplex PCR, lists solely in-frame clones and lacks some. Among 100,000 to 150,000 clones listed, roughly 10% were seen once. This clone was seen at least ten times. What it recognizes is unknown. The authors sorted CD4+ naive, central memory, regulatory and stem cell-like memory cells via CD45RO/CCR7/CD25/CD127/CD95/CD27. The germline gives CDR1 SGHNT, CDR2 YYREEE (reference sequence). Trimming left V 0 bases short and J 10 bases short, with 25 bases between. There are 17 residues in the CDR3.

This chain connects TRBV5-4 to TRBJ1-2, with D unclear. Sequencing input: central memory CD4+ T cells from blood. The receptor was isolated from a man younger than 45 with type 1 diabetes. The CDR3 coding sequence is TGTGCCAGCAGCTTGGGTGGGCAGCCGATGCCCCTAAGTCCCTACACCTTC. Its translation: CASSLGGQPMPLSPYTF.